A single sample is the source of the 21 T cell receptor beta chains below, sequenced in a study of blood T cell repertoires in COVID-19 (dated by TCRdb to the early 2020s). The library was built by means of the immunoSEQ multiplex PCR assay. The table was pulled from immuneACCESS by TCRdb, which kept in-frame rearrangements only. Such tables lose some clones; where checked, under half of the loss comes from unresolved V genes, and the rest has no known cause. In all, the sample holds about 170,000 clones, and around 82% of those were seen once. 1.2% of the sample is held by the ten biggest clonotypes. Sequenced sample: peripheral blood. These receptors were taken from a man aged 55 to 70 who had recovered from COVID-19.

The V gene is TRBV19, the J gene TRBJ2-2, with TRBD1 matching 7 bases. Trimming took 5 bases from V and 1 from J; bases not matched to a gene: 10. The germline CDR1 and CDR2 sequences are LNHDA and SQIVND (reference sequence). CDR3 size: 17 residues. CDR3 DNA sequence: TGTGCCAGTAGTCCCGACCAGACAGGGTGGAACACCGGGGAGCTGTTTTTT. Translating gives CASSPDQTGWNTGELFF.

V is TRBV6-2 or TRBV6-3 and J is TRBJ2-7; tentatively, D is TRBD1 (5 bases). V dropped 2 bases and J dropped 2 bases, with 19 bases sitting between them. Germline CDR1 is MNHEY and CDR2 is SVGEGT. The CDR3 runs to 17 residues. CDR3 nucleotide sequence: TGTGCCAGCAGTTACCCGGACAAGACAAACGTGGCCTACGAGCAGTACTTC. Translating gives CASSYPDKTNVAYEQYF.

The table lists this clone with a few counts. The gene calls are TRBV13 and TRBJ1-3, with a possible D match to TRBD1 (6 bases). CDR1 is PRHDT and CDR2 is FYEKMQ in the germline V gene (reference sequence). There are 16 residues in the CDR3. V was clipped by 5 bases and J by 0 bases, with 14 bases between them. CDR3 sequence reads: CASSEKGVRSGNTIYF. As DNA, the CDR3 is TGTGCCAGCAGCGAAAAGGGGGTCCGCTCTGGAAACACCATATATTTT.

The chain joins TRBV7-9 to TRBJ1-5; D is ambiguous. Germline CDR1 SEHNR, CDR2 FQNEAQ (reference sequence). This CDR3 has 12 residues. Between the trimmed V and J ends, which lost 4 bases and 5 bases, there was a span of 6 bases. CDR3 protein: CASSSSDQPQHF. CDR3 bases: TGTGCCAGCAGCTCTTCCGATCAGCCCCAGCATTTT.

The V and J genes are TRBV6-5 and TRBJ2-7; 9 bases fit TRBD1. The CDR3 sequence is 15 residues long. CDR1 MNHEY and CDR2 SVGAGI come from the germline V gene. The V and J ends lost 2 bases and 2 bases, in that order; junction bases with no gene match: 4. CDR3: CASSYRGQGTYEQYF. CDR3 nucleotides: TGTGCCAGCAGTTACCGGGGACAGGGTACCTACGAGCAGTACTTC.

The chain uses TRBV2 and TRBJ2-3, with D tentatively TRBD1 (6 bases). The CDR3 extends over 13 amino acids. V lost 4 bases to trimming and J lost 7 bases, with 12 bases between them. Germline V gives CDR1 SNHLY, CDR2 FYNNEI. CDR3 sequence (DNA): TGTGCCAGCAGTGGATCGAGGGGGAATACGCAGTATTTT. It codes for CASSGSRGNTQYF. The full variable domain, completed using reference TRBV2 and TRBJ2-3, is EPEVTQTPSHQVTQMGQEVILRCVPISNHLYFYWYRQILGQKVEFLVSFYNNEISEKSEIFDDQFSVERPDGSNFTLKIRSTKLEDSAMYFCASSGSRGNTQYFGPGTRLTVL.

This rearrangement joins TRBV3-1 (or the pseudogene TRBV3-2) to TRBJ1-1; D possibly corresponds to TRBD1 (6 bases). In germline, CDR1 is LGHDT, CDR2 YNNKEL (reference sequence). Between the trimmed V and J ends, which lost 4 bases and 0 bases, there was a span of 15 bases. This CDR3 has 16 residues. The CDR3 is CASSPRQDWLNTEAFF. CDR3 sequence (DNA): TGTGCCAGCAGCCCCAGACAGGATTGGCTGAACACTGAAGCTTTCTTT.

V and J are TRBV11-3 and TRBJ1-2; tentatively, D is TRBD1 (5 bases). The CDR3 is 14 amino acids. V was trimmed by 8 bases and J by 3 bases, leaving 16 bases between them. Germline lookup yields CDR1 SGHNT and CDR2 YENEEA. CDR3 coding DNA: TGTGCCAGCCCCCTCTTAGGGGCTCACTATGGCTACACCTTC. It is translated as CASPLLGAHYGYTF.

J is TRBJ2-7 and V is TRBV7-2, with D possibly matching TRBD1 (5 bases). Germline assignment: CDR1 SGHTA and CDR2 FQGNSA. Trimming removed 5 bases from V and 2 bases from J, with 13 bases in between. The CDR3 is 14 residues long. CDR3 DNA: TGTGCCAGCAGCCCCAGGGCAGGCACCTACGAGCAGTACTTC. It translates to CASSPRAGTYEQYF.

The chain has TRBV19 and TRBJ1-4; TRBD1 matches 7 bases. This CDR3 spans 14 amino acids. Trimming at V came to 4 bases and at J to 8 bases, leaving 7 bases not matched to a gene. Germline V CDR1 and CDR2: LNHDA, SQIVND (reference sequence). The CDR3 sequence: CASSTTGRLEKLFF. The CDR3 DNA reads TGTGCCAGTAGTACGACAGGGCGCCTCGAAAAACTGTTTTTT.

The rearrangement uses TRBV14 and TRBJ1-1, with D possibly TRBD1 on 5 matching bases. This CDR3 has 17 residues. The V end lost 1 base, the J end lost 1 base, and 16 bases lay between the germline ends. Germline assignment: CDR1 SGHDN and CDR2 FVKESK. The DNA for the CDR3 is TGTGCCAGCAGCCAAGGTAGAACAGGAAGAAAGAACACTGAAGCTTTCTTT. This translates into CASSQGRTGRKNTEAFF.

This chain uses TRBV7-2 with TRBJ2-5; 8 bases map to TRBD2. The V gene end was trimmed by 5 bases and the J gene end by 5 bases; junction bases not matched to a gene: 7. Looked up from germline, CDR1 is SGHTA and CDR2 is FQGNSA. The CDR3 has 14 residues. The CDR3 region is CASSRGGARETQYF. DNA for the CDR3: TGTGCCAGCAGCCGGGGGGGCGCGAGGGAGACCCAGTACTTC.

The chain carries TRBV19 and TRBJ2-6; 9 bases match TRBD1. The germline V gene encodes CDR1 LNHDA and CDR2 SQIVND (reference sequence). J was trimmed by 0 bases and V by 7 bases; bases with no gene match: 13. This CDR3 has 19 amino acids. DNA for the CDR3: TGTGCCAGTATGCCTAGAGACCGGGACAGGGACTCTGGGGCCAACGTCCTGACTTTC. It encodes CASMPRDRDRDSGANVLTF.

The CDR3 DNA reads TGTGCCAGCAAATTACAGGGATCGAATTCACCCCTCCACTTT. This encodes CASKLQGSNSPLHF. The V call is TRBV2, the J call TRBJ1-6; D possibly corresponds to TRBD1 (6 bases). The CDR3 is 14 amino acids. V gave up 7 bases and J gave up 7 bases, with 14 bases separating them. CDR1 is SNHLY, CDR2 FYNNEI, per germline.

This chain links TRBV5-1 with TRBJ1-2, with 8 nucleotides matching TRBD1. V gave up 0 bases and J gave up 7 bases; unmatched junction bases: 5. The CDR3 loop spans 14 amino acids. Germline assignment: CDR1 SGHRS and CDR2 YFSETQ. CDR3 nucleotide sequence: TGCGCCAGCAGCTTGGCGGACAGGGTGCGTGGCTACACCTTC. Translating gives CASSLADRVRGYTF.

The J gene is TRBJ2-5, the V gene TRBV24-1, with a possible D match to TRBD2 (6 bases). The ends were cut back, 0 bases at V and 1 base at J, with 14 bases in the middle. Germline CDR1 reads KGHDR; CDR2 reads SFDVKD. CDR3 length: 17 residues. CDR3 bases: TGTGCCACCAGTGATTTGCTCCCGGGCGGGGCCCAAGAGACCCAGTACTTC. It translates to CATSDLLPGGAQETQYF.

The chain joins TRBV6-5 to TRBJ2-2; no definite D call. Trimming cost V 8 bases and J 7 bases, with 11 bases left between them. This CDR3 is built from 12 residues. The germline CDR1 and CDR2 sequences are MNHEY and SVGAGI. CDR3 nucleotide sequence: TGTGCCAGCGGAGACCTGGGCGGGGAGCTGTTTTTT. It translates to CASGDLGGELFF.

V usage is TRBV7-9 and J usage is TRBJ1-4; 9 bases match TRBD1. Germline assignment: CDR1 SEHNR and CDR2 FQNEAQ (reference sequence). The length of the CDR3 is 15 residues. Unmatched junction bases numbered 7, after V lost 3 bases and J lost 8 bases. The CDR3, as DNA: TGTGCCAGCAGCTTTACAGGGGGCGGTAGGGAAAAACTGTTTTTT. Translation gives CASSFTGGGREKLFF.

The chain links TRBV6-2 or TRBV6-3 to TRBJ1-1, with no clear D. CDR1 and CDR2 from the germline V gene are MNHEY and SVGEGT. The CDR3 spans 12 residues. V lost 0 bases, J lost 7 bases, and 6 bases lay in between. CDR3 coding DNA: TGTGCCAGCAGTTACTCTACAGATGAAGCTTTCTTT. This sequence encodes CASSYSTDEAFF.

V is TRBV29-1 and J is TRBJ2-7; the match to TRBD2 covers 9 bases. The CDR3 is made up of 15 amino acids. Germline-derived CDR1 and CDR2 are SQVTM and ANQGSEA. With 7 bases clipped from V and 2 bases from J, the junction kept 12 bases outside the gene matches. CDR3 amino acids: CSGVLGRGGPYEQYF. DNA for the CDR3: TGCAGCGGGGTTCTAGGGCGGGGGGGACCCTACGAGCAGTACTTC.

The chain links TRBV11-2 to TRBJ1-2; D call uncertain. The length of the CDR3 is 14 residues. V was trimmed by 2 bases and J by 7 bases, leaving 14 bases between them. Looked up from germline, CDR1 is SGHAT and CDR2 is FQNNGV. Here the CDR3 reads CASSLLAGGSGYTF. CDR3 nucleotides: TGTGCCAGCAGCTTATTAGCCGGAGGCTCTGGCTACACCTTC.